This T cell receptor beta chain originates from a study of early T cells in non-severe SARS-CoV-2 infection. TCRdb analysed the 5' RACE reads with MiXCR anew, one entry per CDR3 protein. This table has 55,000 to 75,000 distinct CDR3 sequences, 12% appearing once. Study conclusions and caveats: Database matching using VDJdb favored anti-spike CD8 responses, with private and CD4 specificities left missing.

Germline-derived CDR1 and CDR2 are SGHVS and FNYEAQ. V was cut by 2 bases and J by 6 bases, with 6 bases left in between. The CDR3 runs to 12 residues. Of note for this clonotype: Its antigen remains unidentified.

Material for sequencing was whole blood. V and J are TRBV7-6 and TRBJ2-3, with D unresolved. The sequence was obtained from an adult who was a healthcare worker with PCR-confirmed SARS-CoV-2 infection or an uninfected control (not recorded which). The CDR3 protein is CASSLWADTQYF. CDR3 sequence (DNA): TGTGCCAGCAGCTTATGGGCGGATACGCAGTATTTT.